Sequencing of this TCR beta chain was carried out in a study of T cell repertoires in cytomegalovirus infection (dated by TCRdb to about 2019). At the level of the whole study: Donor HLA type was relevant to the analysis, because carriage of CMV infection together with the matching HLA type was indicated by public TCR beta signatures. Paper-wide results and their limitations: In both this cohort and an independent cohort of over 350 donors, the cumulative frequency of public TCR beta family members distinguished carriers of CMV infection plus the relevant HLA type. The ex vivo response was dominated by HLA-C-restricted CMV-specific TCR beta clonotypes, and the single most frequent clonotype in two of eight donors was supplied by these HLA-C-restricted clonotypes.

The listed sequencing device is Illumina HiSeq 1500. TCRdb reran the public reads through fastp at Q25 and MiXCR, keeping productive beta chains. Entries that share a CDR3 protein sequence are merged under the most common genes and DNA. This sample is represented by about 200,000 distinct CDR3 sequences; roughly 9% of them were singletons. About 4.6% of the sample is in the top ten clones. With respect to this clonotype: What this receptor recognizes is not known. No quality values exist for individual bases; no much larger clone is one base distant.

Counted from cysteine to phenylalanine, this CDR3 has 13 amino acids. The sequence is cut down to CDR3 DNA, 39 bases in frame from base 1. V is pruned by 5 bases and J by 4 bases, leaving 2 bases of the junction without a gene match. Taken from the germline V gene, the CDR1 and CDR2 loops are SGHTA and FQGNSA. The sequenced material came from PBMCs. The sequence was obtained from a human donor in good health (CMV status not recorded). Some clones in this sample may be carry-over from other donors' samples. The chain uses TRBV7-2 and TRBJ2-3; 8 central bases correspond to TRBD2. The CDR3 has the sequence CASSVSGADTQYF. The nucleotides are TGTGCCAGCAGCGTTAGCGGGGCAGATACGCAGTATTTT.